This T cell receptor (beta chain) was recorded in a study of shared clonotypes between healthy human individuals. The CDR3 length is 15 residues. Germline V CDR1 and CDR2: GTSNPN, SVGIG (reference sequence). V was clipped by 1 base and J by 4 bases, with 15 bases between them. DNA from unsorted PBMC was sequenced on ten immunoSEQ deep assay plates. As originally analysed: Filtering differed for immunoSEQ, which gave only junction sequences without quality scores. The table came from immunoSEQ multiplex PCR; TCRdb's copy has only in-frame clones and leaves some out. V and J calls and clone size are those listed in that table; D and trimming were worked out from the DNA. Among about 460,000 clones listed, roughly three quarters were seen once.

Sequencing input: PBMCs. V is TRBV30 and J is TRBJ2-3; possible D gene TRBD2, 6 bases. The origin of this receptor is a woman aged 35 to 49 in good health. Some clones in this sample may be carry-over from other donors' samples. The CDR3 DNA reads TGTGCCTGGAGTGACGGGAGAAGTACGGCAGATACGCAGTATTTT. Translating gives CAWSDGRSTADTQYF.